This T cell receptor (beta chain) comes out of a study of OX40 agonist ivuxolimab in advanced cancers. Findings and limits, study-wide: Averaging showed that CD8+ T cells had more expanded clones than CD4+ did. Normalized T-cell clonal expansion was also low in some nonresponders.

Some clones are missing from TCRdb's copy, which holds only in-frame ones; the method was immunoSEQ multiplex PCR. The sample comprises 25,000 to 30,000 clones, more than 60% of which are singletons, and less than 30% rests with the top ten. Patients with autoimmune history or systemic immunosuppression were excluded. Sampled blood was obtained at baseline, cycle 4 day 1, and cycle 7 day 1. This clone was counted between two and nine times. As yet, its antigen is unknown. V gave up 4 bases and J gave up 0 bases, with 16 bases separating them. Per the germline V gene, CDR1 is SGHDT and CDR2 is YYEEEE. This CDR3 spans 17 amino acids.

This chain joins TRBV5-6 and TRBJ1-4; D ambiguous. This material consisted of CD4+ or CD8+ T cells sorted from blood, taken in a trial of the OX40 agonist ivuxolimab. The source is an adult with an advanced solid tumor such as melanoma, head and neck, liver or kidney cancer. CDR3 sequence reads: CASSPATGFATNEKLFF. The DNA for the CDR3 is TGTGCCAGCAGCCCGGCTACCGGGTTCGCAACTAATGAAAAACTGTTTTTT. Looking up the rest from reference TRBV5-6 and TRBJ1-4 gives the full variable domain: DAGVTQSPTHLIKTRGQQVTLRCSPKSGHDTVSWYQQALGQGPQFIFQYYEEEERQRGNFPDRFSGHQFPNYSSELNVNALLLGDSALYLCASSPATGFATNEKLFFGSGTQLSVL.